What follows are 19 T cell receptor beta chains derived from one specimen sequenced in a study of T-cell memory formation after mild COVID-19. MiXCR was run by TCRdb on the 5' RACE reads, yielding one entry per CDR3 protein. The repertoire holds roughly 300,000 distinct CDR3 sequences, with 8% to 10% as singletons. The sequencing sample was made of PBMCs or a T cell subset sorted from them (not recorded which). The source of these receptors is a man in his late teens or twenties who had mild COVID-19 (a few samples of this study predate the infection). Cell type and time point are not known.

This clonotype occurred a few times. The chain couples TRBV11-3 to TRBJ1-1, with D hard to call. The germline gives CDR1 SGHNT, CDR2 YENEEA. Between the trimmed V and J ends, which lost 4 bases and 1 base, there was a span of 10 bases. The CDR3 totals 14 residues. CDR3 protein: CASSSTGPNTEAFF. CDR3 nucleotide sequence: TGTGCCAGCAGCTCAACGGGCCCGAACACTGAAGCTTTCTTT.

In this sample, this clonotype turned up many times. The chain has TRBV12-3 or TRBV12-4 and TRBJ2-1, with D maybe TRBD1 (6 bases). This CDR3 has 13 residues. V was pared by 10 bases and J by 4 bases, with 14 bases between. DNA of the CDR3: TGTGCCACGATAAAGGACAGTTACAATGAGCAGTTCTTC. Amino acid sequence: CATIKDSYNEQFF.

This clonotype was counted only a few times. The rearrangement links TRBV20-1 to TRBJ1-2; 9 positions agree with TRBD1. CDR1 is DFQATT and CDR2 is SNEGSKA in the germline V gene (reference sequence). CDR3 length: 12 amino acids. The V segment lost 6 bases and the J segment 5 bases; nucleotides outside the gene matches: 4. CDR3: CSAGTGIYGYTF. The CDR3 nucleotides are TGCAGTGCCGGGACAGGGATTTATGGCTACACCTTC.

Only a few counts were recorded for this clonotype. J is TRBJ2-1 and V is TRBV4-2; 7 bases match TRBD1. The trim removed 6 bases at V and 7 bases at J, leaving 6 bases unmatched. This CDR3 has 13 residues. CDR1 LGHNA and CDR2 YNFKEQ come from the germline V gene. CDR3 sequence reads: CASRPIQGNEQFF. CDR3 coding DNA: TGTGCCAGCAGGCCCATACAGGGGAATGAGCAGTTCTTC.

This clonotype appeared a few times. The chain is built from TRBV5-4 and TRBJ1-1; D not certain. The CDR3 is 14 residues long. Germline CDR1 SGHNT, CDR2 YYREEE (reference sequence). Trimming removed 4 bases at V and 0 bases at J, with 10 bases between. The CDR3 loop reads CASSPSAVNTEAFF. CDR3 in DNA: TGTGCCAGCAGCCCTTCTGCAGTGAACACTGAAGCTTTCTTT.

The sample holds a few counts of this clonotype. V usage is TRBV20-1 and J usage is TRBJ2-3, with TRBD2 matching 9 bases. CDR3 length: 17 amino acids. Per the germline V gene, CDR1 is DFQATT and CDR2 is SNEGSKA (reference sequence). With 3 bases clipped from V and 0 bases from J, the junction kept 10 bases outside the gene matches. CDR3 protein: CSASSAGGPYSTDTQYF. CDR3 in DNA: TGCAGTGCTAGCTCGGCGGGGGGGCCGTACAGCACAGATACGCAGTATTTT.

This chain connects TRBV5-1 to TRBJ1-1; D remains unclear. This CDR3 contains 14 residues. Germline values: CDR1 SGHRS, CDR2 YFSETQ. The V end lost 1 base, the J end lost 4 bases, and 11 bases lay between the germline ends. CDR3 sequence: CASSLLGLGTEAFF. CDR3 bases: TGCGCCAGCAGCTTGCTCGGACTCGGCACTGAAGCTTTCTTT.

This clonotype was observed a handful of times. The chain couples TRBV27 to TRBJ2-3, with unresolved D. The V end was cut by 0 bases, the J end by 2 bases, with 9 bases between. Per germline, CDR1 MNHEY and CDR2 SMNVEV (reference sequence). This CDR3 region has 15 residues. Written as DNA, the CDR3 is TGTGCCAGCAGTTTATCGGCGGTTATCACAGATACGCAGTATTTT. This encodes CASSLSAVITDTQYF.

The V and J genes are TRBV15 and TRBJ2-3, with 9 bases aligning to TRBD2. With V trimmed by 0 bases and J by 0 bases, 7 bases remained unmatched. This CDR3 has 18 residues. CDR1 and CDR2 (germline): LNHNV, YYDKDF (reference sequence). The CDR3 reads CATSRDRRLAGSTDTQYF. The CDR3 DNA reads TGTGCCACCAGCAGAGATAGGCGGCTAGCGGGGAGCACAGATACGCAGTATTTT.

Only a few counts were recorded for this clonotype. The chain carries TRBV6-2 or TRBV6-3 and TRBJ2-5; D is uncertain. The CDR3 runs to 12 residues. CDR1 MNHEY and CDR2 SVGEGT come from the germline V gene. V was cut by 7 bases and J by 4 bases, with 10 bases left in between. The CDR3 DNA is TGTGCCAGCAACCTAGGACGAGAGACCCAGTACTTC. This codes for CASNLGRETQYF.

This clonotype was recorded at least ten times. The gene calls are TRBV5-6 and TRBJ1-2; D may be TRBD1 (5 bases). The V gene's germline CDR1 is SGHDT and CDR2 YYEEEE. The CDR3 consists of 14 residues. V shed 5 bases and J shed 8 bases, with 19 bases lying between them. The CDR3: CASSPFFQGAGYTF. The CDR3 DNA reads as TGTGCCAGCAGTCCCTTTTTCCAGGGCGCGGGCTACACCTTC.

This clonotype was observed a handful of times. This chain links TRBV20-1 with TRBJ1-5; D is unresolved. V lost 5 bases to trimming and J lost 0 bases, with 8 bases between them. Germline assignment: CDR1 DFQATT and CDR2 SNEGSKA (reference sequence). CDR3 length equals 13 residues. CDR3 amino acids: CSAERYSNQPQHF. CDR3 bases: TGCAGTGCTGAGAGATATAGCAATCAGCCCCAGCATTTT.

This clonotype was found a few times. The V and J genes are TRBV4-2 and TRBJ2-7; tentative D call: TRBD2 (6 bases). Germline assignment: CDR1 LGHNA and CDR2 YNFKEQ. V lost 4 bases and J 5 bases, leaving 21 bases between the germline ends. The CDR3 has 16 amino acids. Here the CDR3 reads CASSPRWGGIRDEQYF. CDR3 coding DNA: TGTGCCAGCAGCCCCCGTTGGGGCGGGATAAGGGACGAGCAGTACTTC.

This clonotype was recorded a few times. This sequence joins TRBV5-1 and TRBJ2-1; a possible D gene is TRBD1 (5 bases). The CDR3 spans 16 residues. The germline gives CDR1 SGHRS, CDR2 YFSETQ. Trimming took off 4 bases at V and 8 bases at J, with 22 bases between the two ends. In DNA form, the CDR3 reads TGCGCCAGCAGCCGGATCCCAGGGTCCGATTCGGATGAGCAGTTCTTC. This gives the protein CASSRIPGSDSDEQFF.

V usage is TRBV19 and J usage is TRBJ2-2; TRBD2 might be the D (6 bases). Germline assignment: CDR1 LNHDA and CDR2 SQIVND (reference sequence). The CDR3 extends over 13 amino acids. V lost 5 bases to trimming and J lost 6 bases, with 10 bases between them. The CDR3 sequence: CASSAPSAGELFF. CDR3 in DNA: TGTGCCAGTAGTGCCCCTAGCGCCGGGGAGCTGTTTTTT.

The genes are TRBV6-1 and TRBJ1-2; 8 bases match TRBD1. Germline lookup yields CDR1 MNHNS and CDR2 SASEGT. J was trimmed by 3 bases and V by 5 bases; bases with no gene match: 17. The CDR3 has 18 residues. CDR3 DNA sequence: TGTGCCAGCAGTTTAGTAGGACAGGGCTTATTCTACGACTATGGCTACACCTTC. Protein: CASSLVGQGLFYDYGYTF.

In this sample, this clonotype turned up a few times. The genes are TRBV12-3 or TRBV12-4 and TRBJ2-7, with no clear D. The ends were cut back, 7 bases at V and 5 bases at J, with 12 bases in the middle. CDR3 length: 12 amino acids. This chain's CDR3 is CASTSSKDEQYF. For the CDR3, the DNA is TGTGCCAGCACCAGTTCCAAAGACGAGCAGTACTTC.

This clonotype was counted ten times or more. The CDR3 is CATSDFASQETQYF. As DNA, the CDR3 is TGTGCCACCAGTGATTTTGCCAGCCAAGAGACCCAGTACTTC. The chain joins TRBV24-1 to TRBJ2-5; D call uncertain. The germline CDR1 and CDR2 sequences are KGHDR and SFDVKD. V dropped 1 base and J dropped 1 base, with 6 bases sitting between them. The CDR3 has 14 amino acids.

The chain recombines TRBV4-3 with TRBJ1-1; no definite D call. The V end lost 0 bases, the J end lost 2 bases, and 16 bases lay between the germline ends. The germline V gene has CDR1 LGHNA and CDR2 YSLEER. The CDR3 loop spans 17 amino acids. The CDR3 reads CASSQERLGRTNTEAFF. CDR3 coding DNA: TGCGCCAGCAGCCAAGAAAGGTTGGGCAGGACCAACACTGAAGCTTTCTTT.